This T cell receptor beta chain was found in a study of control samples from healthy donors and cancer patients. Germline lookup yields CDR1 SGDLS and CDR2 YYNGEE. The CDR3 is made up of 15 amino acids. The V gene end was trimmed by 1 base and the J gene end by 3 bases; junction bases not matched to a gene: 6. Assay used: immunoSEQ multiplex PCR; TCRdb lists only in-frame clones, some missing. The data contain approximately 150,000 clones, about 91% of them seen just once; the ten biggest clones take up about 3%. The genes are TRBV9 and TRBJ1-1; 7 bases fit TRBD1. Sequencing was done on a sample of blood. This sequence was found in a man aged 25 to 40 in good health. For the CDR3, the DNA is TGTGCCAGCAGCGTATCTCCCAGGGGGGACACTGAAGCTTTCTTT. Translating it yields CASSVSPRGDTEAFF. The variable domain in full, completed from reference TRBV9 and TRBJ1-1, reads DSGVTQTPKHLITATGQRVTLRCSPRSGDLSVYWYQQSLDQGLQFLIQYYNGEERAKGNILERFSAQQFPDLHSELNLSSLELGDSALYFCASSVSPRGDTEAFFGQGTRLTVV.